Sequencing of this T cell receptor (beta chain) was carried out in a study of shared clonotypes between healthy human individuals. Study-level information: The donor pool was made up of a couple of women and three men aged 18 to 49. Study conclusions and caveats: Sharing across four donors was highest in naive CD4 (approximately 5%) and lowest in memory CD8 (0.4%). The study drew on few donors, limiting represented genetic and exposure-history diversity.

CDR3 length equals 12 residues. V was trimmed by 5 bases and J by 1 base, leaving 6 bases between them. Germline V CDR1 and CDR2: LNHNV, YYDKDF (reference sequence). This clone was seen once. Antigen unknown. TCRdb keeps only in-frame clones here, not all; method: immunoSEQ multiplex PCR. Of a few million clones listed, about 92% are singletons. The sequencing input was naive CD4+ T cells from PBMCs. Sample subset: CD45RA+ positively selected. This receptor was identified in a man between 18 and 29 years old in good health. Some clones in this sample may be carry-over from other donors' samples. The chain carries TRBV15 and TRBJ2-7, with no clear D. The CDR3 here is CATSLGSYEQYF. The DNA of the CDR3 is TGTGCCACCAGCTTAGGATCCTACGAGCAGTACTTC.